This T cell receptor beta chain was retrieved from a study of spatial heterogeneity in lung cancer. TCRdb called the 5' RACE reads again in MiXCR, with one record for every CDR3 protein. The table includes about 13,000 distinct CDR3 sequences, 4.5% to 5.5% detected once. The V end lost 5 bases, the J end lost 4 bases, and 11 bases lay between the germline ends. Germline assignment: CDR1 SGHTA and CDR2 FQGNSA. The CDR3 sequence is 13 residues long. Time point here: sample taken at primary tumor resection. Frozen PBMC, nontumor lung or tumor provided whole RNA, which was sequenced unsorted. Study-wide results and caveats: Higher tumor mutation counts went along with higher counts of expanded intratumoral alpha and beta TCRs.

This clonotype was observed at least ten times. Its antigen is unidentified. This sample comprised lung tumor tissue, obtained at surgery. The source of this sequence is a male donor with early-stage non-small cell lung cancer. The chain uses TRBV7-2 and TRBJ1-2; a possible D gene is TRBD1 (5 bases). CDR3 region: CASSRDSSYGYTF. The CDR3, as DNA: TGTGCCAGCAGCCGCGACAGTAGCTATGGCTACACCTTC.